A selection of T cell receptor beta chains follows, all from one sample in a study of blood T cell repertoires in COVID-19. The protocol was immunoSEQ multiplex PCR, while the TCRdb copy is restricted to in-frame clones and leaves out a portion. The sample shows about 88,000 clones, roughly 88% of them seen only once. Input material: peripheral blood. These receptors originate from a man between 18 and 35 years old with COVID-19, enrolled during active disease. Both conserved end residues are part of each CDR3. A D gene is named only where the DNA matches it firmly. The listing skips clone size in some rows; elsewhere it reads once, few, many or a size class.

clone_size: NA
d_call: NA
v_call: TRBV3-1/TRBV3-2
j_call: TRBJ2-1
cdr3_nt: TGTGCCAGCAGCCCGCATGCGCGGGGTAATGAGCAGTTCTTC
cdr3_aa: CASSPHARGNEQFF

clone_size: few
d_call: TRBD1
v_call: TRBV6-5
j_call: TRBJ2-7
cdr3_nt: TGTGCCAGCAGTCCCAGATGGGGACAGTATTACGAGCAGTACTTC
cdr3_aa: CASSPRWGQYYEQYF

clone_size: NA
d_call: NA
v_call: TRBV7-7
j_call: TRBJ2-2
cdr3_nt: TGTGCTAGCAGCTTAGACCTCCGGGCGGGAGGGGAGCTGTTTTTT
cdr3_aa: CASSLDLRAGGELFF

clone_size: NA
d_call: NA
v_call: TRBV3-1/TRBV3-2
j_call: TRBJ2-7
cdr3_nt: TGTGCCAGCAGCCAGGTGGGGTCAGGGGACCCCTACGAGCAGTACTTC
cdr3_aa: CASSQVGSGDPYEQYF

clone_size: NA
d_call: NA
v_call: TRBV9
j_call: TRBJ2-7
cdr3_nt: TGTGCCAGCAGCGCTAGAGCCGGGGTTCGGGAGCAGTACTTC
cdr3_aa: CASSARAGVREQYF

clone_size: NA
d_call: NA
v_call: TRBV7-3
j_call: TRBJ2-3
cdr3_nt: TGTGCCAGCAGCTATGCCGGGGGTCCGACAGATACGCAGTATTTT
cdr3_aa: CASSYAGGPTDTQYF

clone_size: NA
d_call: NA
v_call: TRBV27
j_call: TRBJ2-6
cdr3_nt: TGTGCCAGCAGTTTATGGACGGGGGTCGGGGCCAACGTCCTGACTTTC
cdr3_aa: CASSLWTGVGANVLTF

clone_size: NA
d_call: TRBD1
v_call: TRBV11-3
j_call: TRBJ2-1
cdr3_nt: TGTGCCAGCAGCTCCCGGGACAGCTCCTACAATGAGCAGTTCTTC
cdr3_aa: CASSSRDSSYNEQFF

clone_size: NA
d_call: TRBD2
v_call: TRBV4-2
j_call: TRBJ2-1
cdr3_nt: TGTGCCAGCAGCCAATCCGGACTAGCGGATTACAATGAGCAGTTCTTC
cdr3_aa: CASSQSGLADYNEQFF

clone_size: few
d_call: NA
v_call: TRBV15
j_call: TRBJ1-6
cdr3_nt: TGTGCCACCAGCAGTGGTCCGGGGGATAATTCACCCCTCCACTTT
cdr3_aa: CATSSGPGDNSPLHF

clone_size: NA
d_call: NA
v_call: TRBV6-4
j_call: TRBJ2-5
cdr3_nt: TGTCCCACATGTAGGGGAAGTCAAGAGACCCAGTACTTC
cdr3_aa: CPTCRGSQETQYF

clone_size: NA
d_call: TRBD2
v_call: TRBV13
j_call: TRBJ2-7
cdr3_nt: TGTGCCAGCAGCTCCCCTAGCGGGAGTGGAGAGCAGTACTTC
cdr3_aa: CASSSPSGSGEQYF

clone_size: NA
d_call: TRBD2
v_call: TRBV28
j_call: TRBJ2-1
cdr3_nt: TGTGCCAGCAGTTTCCCGGGACTAGCGGGCAGCTCCTACAATGAGCAGTTCTTC
cdr3_aa: CASSFPGLAGSSYNEQFF

clone_size: NA
d_call: TRBD1
v_call: TRBV19
j_call: TRBJ2-1
cdr3_nt: TGTGCCAGTAGTATCGCGGGAAGGACAGGGCGAAGCGGATACAATGAGCAGTTCTTC
cdr3_aa: CASSIAGRTGRSGYNEQFF

clone_size: NA
d_call: NA
v_call: TRBV3-1/TRBV3-2
j_call: TRBJ1-1
cdr3_nt: TGTGCCAGCAGCCAAGAGCGGGGCCGGACTGAAGCTTTCTTT
cdr3_aa: CASSQERGRTEAFF

clone_size: NA
d_call: NA
v_call: TRBV19
j_call: TRBJ1-6
cdr3_nt: TGTGCCAGTAGTCCCCGGGGAGGGCCCTCGGCCCTCCACTTT
cdr3_aa: CASSPRGGPSALHF

clone_size: NA
d_call: NA
v_call: TRBV28
j_call: TRBJ1-4
cdr3_nt: TGTGCCAGCAGTTTATCGGTTGGAGCCTTGTGGAGGAGTGAAAAACTGCTTTTT
cdr3_aa: CASSLSVGALWRSEKLLF

clone_size: NA
d_call: NA
v_call: TRBV28
j_call: TRBJ1-3
cdr3_nt: TGTGCCAGCAGGGGGCCGACTTCTGGAAACACCATATATTTT
cdr3_aa: CASRGPTSGNTIYF

clone_size: once
d_call: TRBD1
v_call: TRBV5-4
j_call: TRBJ2-7
cdr3_nt: TGTGCTACCCGGGACAGGGGTCTCTACGAGCAGTACTTC
cdr3_aa: CATRDRGLYEQYF

clone_size: NA
d_call: TRBD1
v_call: TRBV9
j_call: TRBJ2-7
cdr3_nt: TGTGCCAGCAGCGTAGGATGGGACAGCCGCTCCTACGAGCAGTACTTC
cdr3_aa: CASSVGWDSRSYEQYF

clone_size: NA
d_call: TRBD1
v_call: TRBV15
j_call: TRBJ1-4
cdr3_nt: TGTGCCACCGGGGACCAGGGGGAAAAACTGCTTTTT
cdr3_aa: CATGDQGEKLLF

clone_size: once
d_call: NA
v_call: TRBV2
j_call: TRBJ2-7
cdr3_nt: TGTGCCAGCAGTGATTGGGCAGTCGAGCAGTACTTC
cdr3_aa: CASSDWAVEQYF

clone_size: NA
d_call: NA
v_call: TRBV4-2
j_call: TRBJ1-2
cdr3_nt: TGTGCCAGCAGCCAAGATCTGGACGGAGGATTTGGCTACACCTTC
cdr3_aa: CASSQDLDGGFGYTF

clone_size: NA
d_call: NA
v_call: TRBV9
j_call: TRBJ1-3
cdr3_nt: TGTGCCAGCAGCGTAGAAACCTCGCCCGGGACTCCAGGAAACACCATATATTTT
cdr3_aa: CASSVETSPGTPGNTIYF

clone_size: NA
d_call: NA
v_call: TRBV3-1/TRBV3-2
j_call: TRBJ2-7
cdr3_nt: TGTGCCAGCAGCCAAGACATATCGGGCTACGAGCAGTACTTC
cdr3_aa: CASSQDISGYEQYF

clone_size: NA
d_call: TRBD1
v_call: TRBV7-2
j_call: TRBJ2-2
cdr3_nt: TGTGCCAGCAGACCAGACAGGGGTCGGGGGGAGCTGTTTTTT
cdr3_aa: CASRPDRGRGELFF

clone_size: NA
d_call: NA
v_call: TRBV7-6
j_call: TRBJ1-3
cdr3_nt: TGTGCCAGCAGCTTAGCGAGCAGGATCTCTGGAAACACCATATATTTT
cdr3_aa: CASSLASRISGNTIYF

clone_size: NA
d_call: NA
v_call: TRBV18
j_call: TRBJ2-1
cdr3_nt: TGTGCCAGCTCACCCCTAGTCGGGGGAAGGGACAATGAGCAGTTCTTC
cdr3_aa: CASSPLVGGRDNEQFF

clone_size: NA
d_call: NA
v_call: TRBV4-1
j_call: TRBJ2-1
cdr3_nt: TGCGCCAGCAGCCAAGGCAGAGGGGGGGTCCCTAATGGTGAGCAGTTCTTC
cdr3_aa: CASSQGRGGVPNGEQFF

clone_size: NA
d_call: TRBD2
v_call: TRBV7-9
j_call: TRBJ2-7
cdr3_nt: TGTGCCAGCAGCGATGCGAGCGGGAATAGGTCCCCCTACGAGCAGTACTTC
cdr3_aa: CASSDASGNRSPYEQYF

clone_size: NA
d_call: NA
v_call: TRBV29-1
j_call: TRBJ1-2
cdr3_nt: TGCAGCGTTGAAATTGTTCCAGGGTCCTATGGCTACACCTTC
cdr3_aa: CSVEIVPGSYGYTF